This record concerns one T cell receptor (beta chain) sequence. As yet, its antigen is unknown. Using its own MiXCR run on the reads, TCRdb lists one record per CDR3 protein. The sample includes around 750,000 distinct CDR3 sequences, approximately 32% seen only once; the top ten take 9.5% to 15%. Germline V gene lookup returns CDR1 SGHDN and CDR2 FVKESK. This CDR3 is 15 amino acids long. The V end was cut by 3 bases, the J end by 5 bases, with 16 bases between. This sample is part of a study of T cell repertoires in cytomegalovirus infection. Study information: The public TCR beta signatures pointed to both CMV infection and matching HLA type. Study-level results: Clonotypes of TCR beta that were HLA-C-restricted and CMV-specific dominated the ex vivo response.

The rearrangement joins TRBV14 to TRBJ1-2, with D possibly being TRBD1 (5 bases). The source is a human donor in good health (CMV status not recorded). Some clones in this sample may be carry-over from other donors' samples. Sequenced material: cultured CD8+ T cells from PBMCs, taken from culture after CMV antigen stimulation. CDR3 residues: CASSHNRSGVYGYTF. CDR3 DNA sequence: TGTGCCAGCAGCCACAACAGGAGCGGGGTTTATGGCTACACCTTC.